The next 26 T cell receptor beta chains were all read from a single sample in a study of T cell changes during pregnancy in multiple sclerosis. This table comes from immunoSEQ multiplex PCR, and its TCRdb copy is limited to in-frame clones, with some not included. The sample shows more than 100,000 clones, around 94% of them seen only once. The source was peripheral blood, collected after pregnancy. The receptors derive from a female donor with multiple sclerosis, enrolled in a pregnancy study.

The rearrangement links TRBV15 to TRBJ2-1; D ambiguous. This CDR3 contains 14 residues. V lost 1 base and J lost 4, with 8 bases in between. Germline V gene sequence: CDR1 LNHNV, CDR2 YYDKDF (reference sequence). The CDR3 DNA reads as TGTGCCACCAGCAGAGGCGGCACTTACAATGAGCAGTTCTTC. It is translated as CATSRGGTYNEQFF.

CDR3 bases: TGCGCCAGCAGTGACGGGACAGTCATGAACACTGAAGCTTTCTTT. Protein product: CASSDGTVMNTEAFF. The chain is built from TRBV10-2 and TRBJ1-1; 7 positions match TRBD1. Looked up from germline, CDR1 is WSHSY and CDR2 is SAAADI. The CDR3 totals 15 residues. After removal of 3 bases from V and 0 bases from J, the junction contained 4 bases not matched to a gene.

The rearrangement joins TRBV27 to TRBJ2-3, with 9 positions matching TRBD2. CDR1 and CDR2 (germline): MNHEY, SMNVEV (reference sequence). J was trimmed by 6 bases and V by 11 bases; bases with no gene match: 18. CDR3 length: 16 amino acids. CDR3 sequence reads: CASTPMSSGGIDTQYF. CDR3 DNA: TGTGCCTCCACACCGATGTCCAGCGGGGGGATCGATACGCAGTATTTT.

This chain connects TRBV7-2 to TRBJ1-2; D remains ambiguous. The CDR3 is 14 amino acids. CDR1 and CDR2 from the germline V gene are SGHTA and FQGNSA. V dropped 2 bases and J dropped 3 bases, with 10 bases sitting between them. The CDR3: CASSLSPDYYGYTF. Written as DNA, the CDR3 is TGTGCCAGCAGCTTAAGTCCAGACTACTATGGCTACACCTTC.

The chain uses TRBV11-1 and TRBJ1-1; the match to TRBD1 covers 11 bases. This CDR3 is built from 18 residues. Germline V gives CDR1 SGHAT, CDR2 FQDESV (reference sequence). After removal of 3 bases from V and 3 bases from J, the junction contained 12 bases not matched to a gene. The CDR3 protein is CASSLTTGTGGRYTEAFF. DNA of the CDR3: TGTGCCAGCAGCTTGACGACCGGGACAGGGGGAAGGTACACTGAAGCTTTCTTT.

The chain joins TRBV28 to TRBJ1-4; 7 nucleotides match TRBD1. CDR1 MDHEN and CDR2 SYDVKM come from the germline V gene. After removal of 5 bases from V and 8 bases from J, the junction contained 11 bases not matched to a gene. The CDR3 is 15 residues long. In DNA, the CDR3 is TGTGCCAGCAGTCGGCAGGGGGAGGCTACCGAAAAACTGTTTTTT. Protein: CASSRQGEATEKLFF.

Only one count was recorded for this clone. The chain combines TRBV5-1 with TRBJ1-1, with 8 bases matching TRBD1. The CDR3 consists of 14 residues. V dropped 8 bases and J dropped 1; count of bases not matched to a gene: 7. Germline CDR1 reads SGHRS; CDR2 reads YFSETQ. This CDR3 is CASNTGTGNTEAFF. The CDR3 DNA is TGCGCCAGTAATACCGGGACAGGGAACACTGAAGCTTTCTTT.

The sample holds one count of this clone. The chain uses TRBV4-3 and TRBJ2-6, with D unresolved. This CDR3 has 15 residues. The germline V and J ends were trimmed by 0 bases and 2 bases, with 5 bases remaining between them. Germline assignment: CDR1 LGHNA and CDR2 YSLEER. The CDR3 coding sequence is TGCGCCAGCAGCCAAGAACAAACTGGGGCCAACGTCCTGACTTTC. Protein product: CASSQEQTGANVLTF.

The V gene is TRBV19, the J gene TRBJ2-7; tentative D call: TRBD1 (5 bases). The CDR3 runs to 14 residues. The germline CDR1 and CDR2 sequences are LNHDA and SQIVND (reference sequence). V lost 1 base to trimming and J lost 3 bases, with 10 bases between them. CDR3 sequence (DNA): TGTGCCAGTAGTATAGGGCAGGGTCGCTACGAGCAGTACTTC. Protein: CASSIGQGRYEQYF.

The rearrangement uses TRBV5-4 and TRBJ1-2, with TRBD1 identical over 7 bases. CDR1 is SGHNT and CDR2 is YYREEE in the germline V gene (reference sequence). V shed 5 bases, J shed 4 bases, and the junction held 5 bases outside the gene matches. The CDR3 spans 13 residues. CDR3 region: CASRLTGSYGYTF. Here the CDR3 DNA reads TGTGCCAGCAGACTGACAGGGAGCTATGGCTACACCTTC.

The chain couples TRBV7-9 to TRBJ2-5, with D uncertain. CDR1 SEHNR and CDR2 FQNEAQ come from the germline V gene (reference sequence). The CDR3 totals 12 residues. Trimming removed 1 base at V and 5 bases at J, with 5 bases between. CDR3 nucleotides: TGTGCCAGCAGCTTAGTCGGGGAGACCCAGTACTTC. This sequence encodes CASSLVGETQYF.

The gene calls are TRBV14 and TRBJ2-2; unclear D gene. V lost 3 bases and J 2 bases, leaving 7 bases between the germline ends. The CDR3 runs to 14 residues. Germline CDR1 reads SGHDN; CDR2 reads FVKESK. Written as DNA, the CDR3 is TGTGCCAGCAGCCAGTCTCTAAACACCGGGGAGCTGTTTTTT. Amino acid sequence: CASSQSLNTGELFF.

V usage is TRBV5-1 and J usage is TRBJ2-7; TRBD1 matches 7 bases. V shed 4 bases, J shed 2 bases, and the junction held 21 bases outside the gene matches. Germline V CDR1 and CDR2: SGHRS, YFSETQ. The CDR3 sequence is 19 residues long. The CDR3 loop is CASSPQGPLTRSMPYEQYF. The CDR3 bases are TGCGCCAGCAGCCCACAGGGGCCGCTCACTAGATCCATGCCCTACGAGCAGTACTTC.

The CDR3 DNA follows: TGCAGCGTTGATGTCCCGGGACTAGCGGACAATGAGCAGTTCTTC. It codes for CSVDVPGLADNEQFF. The chain couples TRBV29-1 to TRBJ2-1, with TRBD2 matching over 11 bases. Germline-derived CDR1 and CDR2 are SQVTM and ANQGSEA. The trim removed 3 bases at V and 5 bases at J, leaving 6 bases unmatched. The CDR3 is made up of 15 amino acids.

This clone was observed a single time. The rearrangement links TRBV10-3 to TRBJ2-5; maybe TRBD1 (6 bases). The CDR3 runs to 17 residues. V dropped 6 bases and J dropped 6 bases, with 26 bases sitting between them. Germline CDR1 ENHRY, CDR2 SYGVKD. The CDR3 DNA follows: TGTGCCATCAGCGAGATGCTTTGGACAGTTCAGGGGAAGACCCAGTACTTC. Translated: CAISEMLWTVQGKTQYF.

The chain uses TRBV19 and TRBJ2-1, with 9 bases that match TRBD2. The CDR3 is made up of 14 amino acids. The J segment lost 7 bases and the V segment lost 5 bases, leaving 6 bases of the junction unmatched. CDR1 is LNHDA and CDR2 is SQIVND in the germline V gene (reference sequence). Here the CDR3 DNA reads TGTGCCAGTAGTGTAGCGGGGGTTCGAAATGAGCAGTTCTTC. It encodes CASSVAGVRNEQFF.

The CDR3 region is CASSLEILAGGKQETQYF. The CDR3 region has the DNA TGTGCCAGCAGCTTAGAAATACTAGCGGGGGGCAAACAAGAGACCCAGTACTTC. The V and J genes are TRBV7-9 and TRBJ2-5; 12 bases line up with TRBD2. Germline loops: CDR1 SEHNR, CDR2 FQNEAQ (reference sequence). The length of the CDR3 is 18 residues. The V segment lost 1 base and the J segment 2 bases; nucleotides outside the gene matches: 8.

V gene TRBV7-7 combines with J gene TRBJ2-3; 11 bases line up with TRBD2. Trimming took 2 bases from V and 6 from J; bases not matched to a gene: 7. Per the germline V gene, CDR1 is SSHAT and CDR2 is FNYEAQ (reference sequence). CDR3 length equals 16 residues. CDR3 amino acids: CASSLSSGGSTDTQYF. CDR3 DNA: TGTGCCAGCAGCTTATCTAGCGGGGGGTCAACGGATACGCAGTATTTT.

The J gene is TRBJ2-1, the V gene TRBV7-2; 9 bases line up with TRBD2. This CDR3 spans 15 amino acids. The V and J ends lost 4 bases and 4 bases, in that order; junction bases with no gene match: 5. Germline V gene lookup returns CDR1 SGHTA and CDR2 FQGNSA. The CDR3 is CASSSRAGGYNEQFF. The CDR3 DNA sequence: TGTGCCAGCAGCTCCCGTGCGGGGGGGTACAATGAGCAGTTCTTC.

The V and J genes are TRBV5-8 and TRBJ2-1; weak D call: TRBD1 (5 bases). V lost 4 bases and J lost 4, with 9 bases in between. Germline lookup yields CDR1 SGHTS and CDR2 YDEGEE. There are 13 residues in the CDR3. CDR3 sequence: CASSRDSYNEQFF. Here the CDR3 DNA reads TGTGCCAGCAGCCGAGACAGTTACAATGAGCAGTTCTTC.

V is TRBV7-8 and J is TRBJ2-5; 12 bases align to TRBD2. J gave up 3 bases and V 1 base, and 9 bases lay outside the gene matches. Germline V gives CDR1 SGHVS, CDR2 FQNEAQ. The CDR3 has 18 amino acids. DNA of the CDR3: TGTGCCAGCAGCTTAGTAACTAGCGGGAGGCCCGCCAAAGAGACCCAGTACTTC. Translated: CASSLVTSGRPAKETQYF.

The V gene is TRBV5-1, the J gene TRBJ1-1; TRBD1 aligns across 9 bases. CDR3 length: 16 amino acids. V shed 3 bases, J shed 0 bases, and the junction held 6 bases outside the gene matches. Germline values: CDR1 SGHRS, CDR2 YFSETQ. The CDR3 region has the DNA TGCGCCAGCAGCTCGGGGACAGGGAGCATGAACACTGAAGCTTTCTTT. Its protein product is CASSSGTGSMNTEAFF.

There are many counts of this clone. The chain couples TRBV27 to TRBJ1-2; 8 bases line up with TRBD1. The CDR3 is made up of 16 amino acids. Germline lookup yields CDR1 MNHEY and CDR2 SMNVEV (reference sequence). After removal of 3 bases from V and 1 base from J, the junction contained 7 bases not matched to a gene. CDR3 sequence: CASSFGRTGHNYGYTF. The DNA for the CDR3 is TGTGCCAGCAGTTTTGGGCGGACAGGGCATAACTATGGCTACACCTTC.

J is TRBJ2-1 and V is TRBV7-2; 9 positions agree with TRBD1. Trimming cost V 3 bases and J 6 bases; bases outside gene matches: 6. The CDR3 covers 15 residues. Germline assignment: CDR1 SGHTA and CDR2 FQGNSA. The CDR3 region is CASSFRDRDINEQFF. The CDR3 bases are TGTGCCAGCAGCTTCCGGGACAGGGATATCAATGAGCAGTTCTTC.

CDR3 coding DNA: TGCGCCAGCGGAGACAGTTTTTTCTCTGGGGCCAACGTCCTGACTTTC. The encoded protein is CASGDSFFSGANVLTF. The chain couples TRBV5-1 to TRBJ2-6; tentatively, D is TRBD1 (5 bases). The CDR3 runs 16 residues. Germline values: CDR1 SGHRS, CDR2 YFSETQ. Trimming stripped 7 bases from V and 0 bases from J, with 14 bases between.

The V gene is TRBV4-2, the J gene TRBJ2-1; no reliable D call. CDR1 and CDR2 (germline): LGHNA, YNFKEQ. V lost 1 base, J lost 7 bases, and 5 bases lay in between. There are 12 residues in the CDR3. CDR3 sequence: CASSQVRNEQFF. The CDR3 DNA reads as TGTGCCAGCAGCCAAGTGAGGAATGAGCAGTTCTTC.